The source of this T cell receptor (beta chain) is a study of blood T cell repertoires in COVID-19. Overall study: Both acute and convalescent COVID-19 samples were obtained from the United States, Italy and Spain. PBMCs, B-cell-depleted T cells, or T cells were the source of the cDNA or gDNA that made up the material.

Methods used by the authors: The assay estimated nucleated cells by amplifying reference gene primers. This table comes from immunoSEQ multiplex PCR, and its TCRdb copy is limited to in-frame clones, with some not included. The V and J calls and clone size are taken from that table; D and trimming were inferred from the DNA. The repertoire has about 94,000 clones, around 86% of them found once; the top ten carry 4.5% to 5.5%. The sample holds one count of this clone. Germline trimming cut 5 bases from V and 2 bases from J; bases unmatched to any gene: 8. This CDR3 is 15 amino acids long. Germline-derived CDR1 and CDR2 are ENHRY and SYGVKD.

Sequencing was performed on peripheral blood. The chain couples TRBV10-3 to TRBJ2-7, with TRBD1 matching 8 bases. This TCR was recovered from a woman at least 80 years old with acute or convalescent COVID-19. CDR3 loop: CAISTRTGIAYEQYF. CDR3 in DNA: TGTGCCATCAGTACCCGGACAGGGATAGCCTACGAGCAGTACTTC.